In this sample, the clone carrying this T cell receptor (beta chain) turned up a few times. Its antigen remains unknown. Germline V CDR1 and CDR2: SNHLY, FYNNEI. The CDR3 totals 15 residues. Trimming cost V 6 bases and J 2 bases; bases outside gene matches: 6. TCRdb reanalysed the 5' RACE reads using MiXCR and keeps one entry per CDR3 protein. The data show roughly 380,000 distinct CDR3 sequences, 25% to 30% seen once. The data derive from a study of T-cell memory formation after mild COVID-19. Study observations and caveats: Some clones that responded were present in memory (sampled pre-infection), which suggests cross-reactive memory joined.

V gene TRBV2 combines with J gene TRBJ2-5; 10 bases are shared with TRBD1. The receptor comes from an adult woman who had mild COVID-19 (a few samples of this study predate the infection). Cell type and time point are not known. The sequenced sample consisted of PBMCs or a T cell subset sorted from them (not recorded which). CDR3 residues: CASRGQGVLQETQYF. In DNA form, the CDR3 reads TGTGCCAGCAGAGGACAGGGGGTGCTTCAAGAGACCCAGTACTTC. Combining the CDR3 with reference TRBV2 and TRBJ2-5 gives the whole variable domain EPEVTQTPSHQVTQMGQEVILRCVPISNHLYFYWYRQILGQKVEFLVSFYNNEISEKSEIFDDQFSVERPDGSNFTLKIRSTKLEDSAMYFCASRGQGVLQETQYFGPGTRLLVL.